This T cell receptor beta chain was sequenced for a study of T cell responses to AZD1222 COVID-19 vaccine. With respect to this clone: Its cognate antigen is unknown. The same CDR3 also results from other DNA sequences found in this sample.

Assay used: immunoSEQ multiplex PCR; TCRdb lists only in-frame clones, some missing. Found here are some 120,000 clones, approximately 85% of them singletons; the top ten hold under 4.5%. Study conclusions and caveats: Clonal diversity may have been underestimated, and the donors were mostly white British, with more females than males. Variant regions that are unmutated are reportedly the target of nearly half of spike-specific TCRs. Vaccination with two AZD1222 doses was followed by a rise in Spike-specific TCR breadth and depth.

The clonotype comes from an adult in good health. Sequencing used peripheral blood, obtained on day 0 of MenACWY control vaccination.

CDR3 bases: TGCGCCAGCAGCTTGGGACTTGCCGCTAGCACAGATACGCAGTATTTT. Translating it yields CASSLGLAASTDTQYF. This sequence joins TRBV5-1 and TRBJ2-3; D uncertain. The V gene's germline CDR1 is SGHRS and CDR2 YFSETQ. This CDR3 contains 16 residues. The V end was cut by 0 bases, the J end by 0 bases, with 11 bases between.